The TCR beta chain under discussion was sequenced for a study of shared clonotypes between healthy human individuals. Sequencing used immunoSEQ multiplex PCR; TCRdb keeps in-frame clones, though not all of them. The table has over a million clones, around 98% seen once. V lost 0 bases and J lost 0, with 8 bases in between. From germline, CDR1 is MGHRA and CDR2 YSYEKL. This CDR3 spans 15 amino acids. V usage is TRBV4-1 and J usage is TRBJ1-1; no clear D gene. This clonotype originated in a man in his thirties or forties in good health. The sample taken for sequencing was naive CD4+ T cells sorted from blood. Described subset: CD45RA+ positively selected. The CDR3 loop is CASSQDLQLNTEAFF. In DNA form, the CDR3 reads TGCGCCAGCAGCCAAGATTTACAGCTGAACACTGAAGCTTTCTTT.